Listed here are 4 T cell receptor beta chains from one sample, sequenced in a study of blood T cell repertoires in COVID-19. The protocol was immunoSEQ multiplex PCR, while the TCRdb copy is restricted to in-frame clones and leaves out a portion. The sample lists some 130,000 clones; 70% to 90% were seen once. The sample comprised PBMCs or T cells enriched from blood (not recorded which). The receptors here all came from a woman between 45 and 65 years old who had recovered from COVID-19.

This chain links TRBV19 with TRBJ1-2; 8 nucleotides align to TRBD1. Looked up from germline, CDR1 is LNHDA and CDR2 is SQIVND (reference sequence). The CDR3 totals 13 residues. The V segment lost 9 bases and the J segment 7 bases; nucleotides outside the gene matches: 10. The CDR3 sequence: CASETGEGGGYTF. The CDR3 DNA reads TGTGCCAGCGAGACAGGGGAGGGAGGTGGCTACACCTTC.

The rearrangement uses TRBV13 and TRBJ1-2; 7 bases map to TRBD1. Germline values: CDR1 PRHDT, CDR2 FYEKMQ (reference sequence). V was pared by 4 bases and J by 2 bases, with 1 base of the junction left unmatched. This CDR3 spans 13 amino acids. CDR3 sequence reads: CASSSGQNYGYTF. Written as DNA, the CDR3 is TGTGCCAGCAGCTCGGGACAGAACTATGGCTACACCTTC.

This clone appeared once. The J gene is TRBJ1-2, the V gene TRBV18; D possibly corresponds to TRBD1 (6 bases). CDR1 and CDR2 (germline): KGHSH, LQKENI. V lost 3 bases, J lost 4 bases, and 15 bases lay in between. This CDR3 has 15 residues. CDR3 protein: CASSPGVTGLYGYTF. CDR3 nucleotides: TGTGCCAGCTCACCGGGGGTAACAGGGCTCTATGGCTACACCTTC.

This clone was picked up a small number of times. The rearrangement uses TRBV4-3 and TRBJ2-5; D is perhaps TRBD1 (7 bases). Between the trimmed V and J ends, which lost 0 bases and 5 bases, there was a span of 22 bases. There are 18 residues in the CDR3. CDR1 LGHNA and CDR2 YSLEER come from the germline V gene. The CDR3 DNA reads as TGCGCCAGCAGCCAAGATACACCCAGGGGGGCTACGGTCGAGACCCAGTACTTC. Translating gives CASSQDTPRGATVETQYF.